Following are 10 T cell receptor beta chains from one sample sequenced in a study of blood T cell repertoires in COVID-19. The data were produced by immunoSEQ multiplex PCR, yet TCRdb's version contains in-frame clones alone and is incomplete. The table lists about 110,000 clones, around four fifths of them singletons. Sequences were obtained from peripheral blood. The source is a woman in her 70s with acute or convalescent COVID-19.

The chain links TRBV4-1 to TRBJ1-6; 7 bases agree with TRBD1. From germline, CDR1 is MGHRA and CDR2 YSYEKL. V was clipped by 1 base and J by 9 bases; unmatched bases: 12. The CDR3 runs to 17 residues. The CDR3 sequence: CASSQGYLRTGGSPLHF. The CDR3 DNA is TGCGCCAGCAGCCAAGGGTATTTGAGGACAGGCGGTTCACCCCTCCACTTT.

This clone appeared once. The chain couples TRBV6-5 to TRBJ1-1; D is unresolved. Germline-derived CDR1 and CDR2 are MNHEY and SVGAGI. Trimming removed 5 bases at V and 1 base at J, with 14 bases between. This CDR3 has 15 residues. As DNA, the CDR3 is TGTGCCAGCAGTCCTCCCGCGACAAGGAACACTGAAGCTTTCTTT. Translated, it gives CASSPPATRNTEAFF.

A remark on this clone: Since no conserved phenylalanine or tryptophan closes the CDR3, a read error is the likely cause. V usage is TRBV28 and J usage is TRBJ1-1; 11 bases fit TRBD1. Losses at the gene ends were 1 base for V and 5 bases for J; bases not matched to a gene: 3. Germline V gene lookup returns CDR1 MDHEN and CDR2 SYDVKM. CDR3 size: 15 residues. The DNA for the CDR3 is TGTGCCAGCAGTTTATTTGGGACAGGGGGGACTGAAGCTTTCCTT. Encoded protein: CASSLFGTGGTEAFL.

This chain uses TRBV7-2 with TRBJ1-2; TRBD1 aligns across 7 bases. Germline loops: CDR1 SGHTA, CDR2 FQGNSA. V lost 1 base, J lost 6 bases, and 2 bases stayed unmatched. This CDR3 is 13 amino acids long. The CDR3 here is CASSLDRGDGYTF. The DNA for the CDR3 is TGTGCCAGCAGCTTAGACAGGGGTGATGGCTACACCTTC.

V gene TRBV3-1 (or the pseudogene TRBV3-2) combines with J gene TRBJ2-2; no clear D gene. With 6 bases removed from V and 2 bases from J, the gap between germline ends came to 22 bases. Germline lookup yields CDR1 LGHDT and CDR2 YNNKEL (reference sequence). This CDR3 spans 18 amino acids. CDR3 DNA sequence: TGTGCCAGCAGGGCCGGGTCCCATGGTACCGGCAACACCGGGGAGCTGTTTTTT. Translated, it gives CASRAGSHGTGNTGELFF.

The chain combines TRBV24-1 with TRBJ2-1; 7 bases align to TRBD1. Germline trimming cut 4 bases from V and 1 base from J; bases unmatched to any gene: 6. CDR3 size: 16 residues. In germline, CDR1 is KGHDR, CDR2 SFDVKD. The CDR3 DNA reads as TGTGCCACCAGTGACCCCCGACAGGGTTCCTACAATGAGCAGTTCTTC. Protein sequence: CATSDPRQGSYNEQFF.

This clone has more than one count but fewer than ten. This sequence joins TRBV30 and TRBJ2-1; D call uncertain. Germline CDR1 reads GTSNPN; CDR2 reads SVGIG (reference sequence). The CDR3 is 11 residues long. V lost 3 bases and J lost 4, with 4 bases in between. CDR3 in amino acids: CAWRQYNEQFF. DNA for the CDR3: TGTGCCTGGAGACAATACAATGAGCAGTTCTTC.

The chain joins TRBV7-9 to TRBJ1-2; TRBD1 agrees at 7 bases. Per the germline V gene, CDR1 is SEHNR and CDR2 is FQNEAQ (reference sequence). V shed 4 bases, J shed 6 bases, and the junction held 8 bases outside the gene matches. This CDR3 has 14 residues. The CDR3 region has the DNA TGTGCCAGCAGCTCGGAGCTGACAGGGAATGGCTACACCTTC. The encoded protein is CASSSELTGNGYTF.

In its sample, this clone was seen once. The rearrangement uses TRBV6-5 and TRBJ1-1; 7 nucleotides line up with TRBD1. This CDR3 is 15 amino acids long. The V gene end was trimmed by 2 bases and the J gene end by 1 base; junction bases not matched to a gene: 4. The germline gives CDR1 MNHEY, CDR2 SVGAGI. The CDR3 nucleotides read TGTGCCAGCAGTTACAACAGGGGCACGAACACTGAAGCTTTCTTT. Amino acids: CASSYNRGTNTEAFF.

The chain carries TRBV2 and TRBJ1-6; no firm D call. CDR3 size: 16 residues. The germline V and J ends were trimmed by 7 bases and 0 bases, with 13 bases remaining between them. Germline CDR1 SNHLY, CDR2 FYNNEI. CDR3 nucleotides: TGTGCCAGCACGATTAGTGAGGGCTCCTATAATTCACCCCTCCACTTT. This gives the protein CASTISEGSYNSPLHF.